Following are 18 T cell receptor beta chains from one sample sequenced in a study of blood T cells in healthy people across ages. For the second PCR, which ran for roughly 6 to 12 cycles, a sample-barcoded 5' primer and a J-beta primer mix were used. TCRdb reanalysed the 5' RACE reads using MiXCR and keeps one entry per CDR3 protein. This table holds about 680,000 distinct CDR3 sequences, roughly 50% found once. Material for sequencing was blood. These receptors all stem from a woman aged 55-69 years in good health.

This clonotype was counted a few times. The chain employs TRBV7-2 and TRBJ2-7; 8 bases line up with TRBD1. The DNA end is more similar to TRBJ2-5, so the J call may be wrong. Germline loops: CDR1 SGHTA, CDR2 FQGNSA. The CDR3 totals 15 residues. For the CDR3, the DNA is TGTGCCAGCAGCTTATTTGCAGGGGGCGCCGAGACCCAGTACTTC. Translating it yields CASSLFAGGAETQYF.

This clonotype was seen once. The junction differs from germline at one of its ends, possibly a read error. The chain joins TRBV12-3 or TRBV12-4 to TRBJ1-1; D is undetermined. CDR3 size: 12 residues. This CDR3 is CARSLRYTEAFF. The CDR3 nucleotides read TGTGCCCGCAGTTTAAGGTACACTGAAGCTTTCTTT.

This clonotype was observed a few times. This chain uses TRBV6-2 or TRBV6-3 with TRBJ2-3; 7 nucleotides align to TRBD1. CDR1 is MNHEY and CDR2 is SVGEGT in the germline V gene. The V segment lost 8 bases and the J segment 1 base; nucleotides outside the gene matches: 6. The CDR3 is 14 amino acids. Written as DNA, the CDR3 is TGTGCCAGCGGGAGACAGGGAGGCACAGATACGCAGTATTTT. Translation: CASGRQGGTDTQYF.

The chain employs TRBV6-2 or TRBV6-3 and TRBJ2-1; 9 bases are a match to TRBD1. J gave up 1 base and V 7 bases, and 8 bases lay outside the gene matches. The V gene's germline CDR1 is MNHEY and CDR2 SVGEGT. This CDR3 comprises 16 residues. The CDR3 nucleotides read TGTGCCAGCACCGACCCGGGACAGGGTTCCTACAATGAGCAGTTCTTC. This translates into CASTDPGQGSYNEQFF.

This clonotype was observed a few times. The V gene is TRBV7-9, the J gene TRBJ2-1, with D possibly matching TRBD2 (5 bases). There are 13 residues in the CDR3. The germline V gene encodes CDR1 SEHNR and CDR2 FQNEAQ (reference sequence). Between the trimmed V and J ends, which lost 6 bases and 7 bases, there was a span of 13 bases. For the CDR3, the DNA is TGTGCCAGCAGGACGGACTTTAGGAATGAGCAGTTCTTC. It specifies CASRTDFRNEQFF.

The chain employs TRBV10-3 and TRBJ1-4, with TRBD1 as a possible D gene (5 bases). There are 12 residues in the CDR3. CDR1 is ENHRY, CDR2 SYGVKD, per germline. Trimming pared 9 bases from V and 7 bases from J, leaving 12 bases between. The CDR3: CAIGAVPEKLFF. The CDR3 DNA follows: TGTGCCATTGGGGCCGTTCCTGAAAAACTGTTTTTT.

This chain joins TRBV7-2 and TRBJ2-7; D might be TRBD1 or TRBD2, each matching 6 bases. V lost 1 base, J lost 3 bases, and 10 bases lay in between. CDR3 size: 14 residues. Per germline, CDR1 SGHTA and CDR2 FQGNSA. CDR3 nucleotide sequence: TGTGCCAGCAGCTTAGTGGAGGGGGGCTACGAGCAGTACTTC. This gives the protein CASSLVEGGYEQYF.

This clonotype was detected a few times. The rearrangement uses TRBV3-1 and TRBJ2-3; 7 bases fit TRBD2. This CDR3 has 15 residues. With 1 base clipped from V and 6 bases from J, the junction kept 7 bases outside the gene matches. Germline loops: CDR1 LGHDT, CDR2 YNNKEL (reference sequence). CDR3 residues: CASSQGRESPDTQYF. The CDR3 DNA reads as TGTGCCAGCAGCCAAGGGCGGGAGTCCCCGGATACGCAGTATTTT.

This clonotype was found a few times. V and J are TRBV5-1 and TRBJ2-7; 7 nucleotides match TRBD1. CDR3 size: 16 residues. Germline CDR1 and CDR2: SGHRS and YFSETQ. The trim removed 4 bases at V and 0 bases at J, leaving 10 bases unmatched. DNA of the CDR3: TGCGCCAGCAGCCCGTGGACCGGGACAGCCTCCTACGAGCAGTACTTC. Translating it yields CASSPWTGTASYEQYF.

V gene TRBV5-6 combines with J gene TRBJ2-1, with 7 bases matching TRBD2. The CDR3 is 15 residues long. V dropped 0 bases and J dropped 9; count of bases not matched to a gene: 9. Looked up from germline, CDR1 is SGHDT and CDR2 is YYEEEE. CDR3 sequence: CASSLEELGRGEQFF. As DNA, the CDR3 is TGTGCCAGCAGCTTGGAGGAGTTAGGGAGGGGTGAGCAGTTCTTC. Full variable domain (remainder filled in from reference TRBV5-6 and TRBJ2-1): DAGVTQSPTHLIKTRGQQVTLRCSPKSGHDTVSWYQQALGQGPQFIFQYYEEEERQRGNFPDRFSGHQFPNYSSELNVNALLLGDSALYLCASSLEELGRGEQFFGPGTRLTVL.

In its sample, this clonotype was seen a few times. At one end the junction does not follow the germline gene, possibly because of a read error. J is TRBJ1-2 and V is TRBV2, with TRBD1 matching over 8 bases. The CDR3 loop spans 12 amino acids. Germline CDR1 SNHLY, CDR2 FYNNEI. CDR3 coding DNA: TGTGCCAGCTACAGGGGGAACTACGGCTACACCTTC. Protein: CASYRGNYGYTF.

The chain carries TRBV5-1 and TRBJ2-2, with unresolved D. Germline CDR1 is SGHRS and CDR2 is YFSETQ. V was clipped by 0 bases and J by 0 bases, with 6 bases between them. The CDR3 totals 15 residues. The CDR3 region has the DNA TGCGCCAGCAGCTTGGCACCACCGAACACCGGGGAGCTGTTTTTT. Protein product: CASSLAPPNTGELFF.

J is TRBJ2-7 and V is TRBV7-3, with TRBD1 identical over 12 bases. The CDR3 has 18 amino acids. Germline V gene lookup returns CDR1 SGHTA and CDR2 FQGTGA. V was pared by 5 bases and J by 4 bases, with 15 bases of the junction left unmatched. CDR3 in DNA: TGTGCCAGCAGCAAGCGACCTAATCCGGGACAGGGGGCTTACGAGCAGTACTTC. Amino acids: CASSKRPNPGQGAYEQYF. The full variable domain, its missing parts supplied by reference TRBV7-3 and TRBJ2-7, is GAGVSQTPSNKVTEKGKYVELRCDPISGHTALYWYRQSLGQGPEFLIYFQGTGAADDSGLPNDRFFAVRPEGSVSTLKIQRTERGDSAVYLCASSKRPNPGQGAYEQYFGPGTRLTVT.

This clonotype was observed once. The chain joins TRBV12-5 to TRBJ2-5, with 9 bases aligning to TRBD2. CDR1 LGHNT and CDR2 FRNRAP come from the germline V gene. The length of the CDR3 is 19 residues. J lost 11 bases, V lost 0 bases, and 22 bases had no gene match. The CDR3 region is CASGLVLGTSRLHLGQQYF. The CDR3 bases are TGTGCTAGTGGTTTGGTACTTGGGACTAGCAGACTTCACCTGGGCCAGCAGTACTTC. Variable domain in full (rest from reference TRBV12-5 and TRBJ2-5): DARVTQTPRHKVTEMGQEVTMRCQPILGHNTVFWYRQTMMQGLELLAYFRNRAPLDDSGMPKDRFSAEMPDATLATLKIQPSEPRDSAVYFCASGLVLGTSRLHLGQQYFGPGTRLLVL.

The chain has TRBV7-9 and TRBJ2-5; 13 positions agree with TRBD2. Germline assignment: CDR1 SEHNR and CDR2 FQNEAQ (reference sequence). The V gene end was trimmed by 5 bases and the J gene end by 3 bases; junction bases not matched to a gene: 9. The CDR3 consists of 17 residues. In nucleotides, the CDR3 is TGTGCCAGCAGCCCCCGGACTAGCGGGAGCCCCGAAGAGACCCAGTACTTC. Protein sequence: CASSPRTSGSPEETQYF.

The rearrangement joins TRBV25-1 to TRBJ2-7, with D possibly TRBD2 on 6 matching bases. Trimming removed 8 bases from V and 0 bases from J, with 14 bases in between. The CDR3 covers 14 residues. CDR1 MGHDK and CDR2 SYGVNS come from the germline V gene. The CDR3, as DNA: TGTGCCAGCCGACGGAGGGTGGGCTCCTACGAGCAGTACTTC. Amino acids: CASRRRVGSYEQYF.

This clonotype was seen more than once but under ten times. This rearrangement joins TRBV27 to TRBJ2-1; 7 positions agree with TRBD1. CDR1 and CDR2 from the germline V gene are MNHEY and SMNVEV (reference sequence). The CDR3 contains 15 residues. Unmatched junction bases numbered 7, after V lost 4 bases and J lost 4 bases. DNA of the CDR3: TGTGCCAGCAGTTCCAACAGGGGAGAGTACAATGAGCAGTTCTTC. Encoded protein: CASSSNRGEYNEQFF.

The chain joins TRBV28 to TRBJ1-2; no firm D call. The CDR3 sequence is 14 residues long. V lost 2 bases and J 4 bases, leaving 11 bases between the germline ends. Germline-derived CDR1 and CDR2 are MDHEN and SYDVKM. In DNA, the CDR3 is TGTGCCAGCAGTTTAACATCCGGGTCCTATGGCTACACCTTC. Protein product: CASSLTSGSYGYTF.